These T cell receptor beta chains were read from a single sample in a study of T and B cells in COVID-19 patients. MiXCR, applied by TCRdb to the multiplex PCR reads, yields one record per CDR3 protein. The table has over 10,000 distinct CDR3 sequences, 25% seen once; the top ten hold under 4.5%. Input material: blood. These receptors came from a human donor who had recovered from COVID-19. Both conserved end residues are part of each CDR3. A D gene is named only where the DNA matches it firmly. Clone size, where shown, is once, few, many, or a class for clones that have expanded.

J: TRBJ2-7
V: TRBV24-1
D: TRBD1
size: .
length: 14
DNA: TGTGCCACCAGTGACGGGACAGGGTTGGACGAGCAGTACTTC
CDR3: CATSDGTGLDEQYF

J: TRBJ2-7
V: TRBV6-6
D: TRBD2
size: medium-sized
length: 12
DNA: TGTGCCACCCGAGCGGGAGGCTACGAGCAGTACTTC
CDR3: CATRAGGYEQYF

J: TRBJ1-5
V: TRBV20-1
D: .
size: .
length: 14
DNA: TGCAGTGCTAAATCGGGGACCAAAAATCAGCCCCAGCATTTT
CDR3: CSAKSGTKNQPQHF

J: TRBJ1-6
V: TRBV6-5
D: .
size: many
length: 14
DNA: TGTGCCAGCAGGGCAGGGGTCTATAATTCACCCCTCCACTTT
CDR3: CASRAGVYNSPLHF

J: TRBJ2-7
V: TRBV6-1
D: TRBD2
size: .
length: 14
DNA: TGTGCCAGCAGTGAAGCCGGGGGGGCCTACGAGCAGTACTTC
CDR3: CASSEAGGAYEQYF

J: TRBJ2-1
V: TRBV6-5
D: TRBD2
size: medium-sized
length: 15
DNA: TGTGCCAGCAGTAATAGCGGGGGGCCCTTCAATGAGCAGTTCTTC
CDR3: CASSNSGGPFNEQFF

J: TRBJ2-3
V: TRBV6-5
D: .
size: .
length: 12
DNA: TGTGCCAGCAGTGGGGCGGGGGATACGCAGTATTTT
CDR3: CASSGAGDTQYF

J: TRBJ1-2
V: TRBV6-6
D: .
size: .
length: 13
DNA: TGTGCCAGCAGTTCTTACCAGGGAAATGGCTACACCTTC
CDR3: CASSSYQGNGYTF

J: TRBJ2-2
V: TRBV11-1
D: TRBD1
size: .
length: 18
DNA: TGTGCCAGCAGCTTAGGCCCGGGACAGGAACCGAACACCGGGGAGCTGTTTTTT
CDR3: CASSLGPGQEPNTGELFF

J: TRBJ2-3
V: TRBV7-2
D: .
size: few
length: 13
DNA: TGTGCCAGCAGCCCGGGCAAGGGGAATACGCAGTATTTT
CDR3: CASSPGKGNTQYF

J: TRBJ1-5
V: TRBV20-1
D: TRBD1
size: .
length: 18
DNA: TGCAGTGCTAGTTCCCGGGACAGGTTGGCATATAGCAATCAGCCCCAGCATTTT
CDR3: CSASSRDRLAYSNQPQHF

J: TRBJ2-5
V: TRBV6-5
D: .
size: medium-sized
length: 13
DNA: TGTGCCAGCGGGGATTGGACCCAAGAGACCCAGTACTTC
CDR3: CASGDWTQETQYF

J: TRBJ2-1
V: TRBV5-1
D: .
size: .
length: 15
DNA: TGCGCCAGCAGCCCGGAGCGGAGCTCCTACAATGAGCAGTTCTTC
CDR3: CASSPERSSYNEQFF

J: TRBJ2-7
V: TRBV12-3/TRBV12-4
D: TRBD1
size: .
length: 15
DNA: TGTGCCAGCACCATCGCCGGGACAGGGATCTACGAGCAGTACTTC
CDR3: CASTIAGTGIYEQYF

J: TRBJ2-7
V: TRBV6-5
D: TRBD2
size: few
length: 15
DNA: TGTGCCAGCGGGGGACTAGCGGGAGCGTCCTACGAGCAGTACTTC
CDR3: CASGGLAGASYEQYF

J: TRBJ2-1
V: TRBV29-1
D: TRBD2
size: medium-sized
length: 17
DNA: TGCAGCGTCGTGGGACTAGCGGGGGCGAGGGCCTACAATGAGCAGTTCTTC
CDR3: CSVVGLAGARAYNEQFF

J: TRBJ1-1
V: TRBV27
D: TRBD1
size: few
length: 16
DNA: TGTGCCAGCAGTCAAGACAGGGGAGCCTCCAACACTGAAGCTTTCTTT
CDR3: CASSQDRGASNTEAFF

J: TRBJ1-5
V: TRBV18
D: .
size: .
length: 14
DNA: TGTGCCAGCTCACCGCAGGGAACCAATCAGCCCCAGCATTTT
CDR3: CASSPQGTNQPQHF

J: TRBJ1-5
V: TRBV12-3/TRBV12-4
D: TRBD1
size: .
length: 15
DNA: TGTGCCAGCAGTGAAGAAGCGACAGGGGTCCAGCCCCAGCATTTT
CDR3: CASSEEATGVQPQHF

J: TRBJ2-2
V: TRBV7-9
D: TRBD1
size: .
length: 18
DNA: TGTGCCAGCAGCTCCAGAGATGGACAGGGCTCGGACACCGGGGAGCTGTTTTTT
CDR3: CASSSRDGQGSDTGELFF

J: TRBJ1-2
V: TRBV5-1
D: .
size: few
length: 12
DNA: TGCGCCAGCACGGCAGGCGACTATGGCTACACCTTC
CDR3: CASTAGDYGYTF

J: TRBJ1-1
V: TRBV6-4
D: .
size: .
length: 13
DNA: TGTGCCAGCAGTCGACAGGTGAACACTGAAGCTTTCTTT
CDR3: CASSRQVNTEAFF